The 14 T cell receptor beta chains below come from one sample, sequenced in a study of cytotoxic CD8 clonotypes in ibrutinib-treated CLL. The data were produced by immunoSEQ multiplex PCR, yet TCRdb's version contains in-frame clones alone and is incomplete. The sample records some 130,000 clones, 75% to 90% being singletons. This sample comprised PBMCs, obtained after 24 months of ibrutinib treatment. Source of these receptors: a human donor with chronic lymphocytic leukemia.

In its sample, this clone was seen a few times. V usage is TRBV28 and J usage is TRBJ2-3; 9 nucleotides match TRBD1. CDR3 length equals 15 residues. The V and J ends lost 4 bases and 7 bases, in that order; junction bases with no gene match: 9. Germline V lookup: CDR1 MDHEN, CDR2 SYDVKM. In DNA, the CDR3 is TGTGCCAGCAGTTGGGGGACAGGGAATAGGAATACGCAGTATTTT. Amino acids: CASSWGTGNRNTQYF.

The rearrangement links TRBV18 to TRBJ1-5; possibly TRBD1 for D (5 bases). Germline values: CDR1 KGHSH, CDR2 LQKENI. Deletions cut 0 bases from V and 6 bases from J, with 15 bases between. The CDR3 consists of 16 residues. CDR3 amino acids: CASSPPLRGFVQPQHF. Written as DNA, the CDR3 is TGTGCCAGCTCACCACCACTCCGGGGGTTCGTTCAGCCCCAGCATTTT.

This clone showed up just a few times. The rearrangement joins TRBV2 to TRBJ2-3; 7 bases match TRBD2. In germline, CDR1 is SNHLY, CDR2 FYNNEI. This CDR3 is built from 14 residues. V lost 6 bases to trimming and J lost 6 bases; unmatched junction nucleotides: 9. The DNA of the CDR3 is TGTGCCAGCAGCGGAGCGGGATCGTTGGATACGCAGTATTTT. Encoded protein: CASSGAGSLDTQYF.

The chain recombines TRBV9 with TRBJ2-7; TRBD1 aligns across 7 bases. CDR1 and CDR2 from the germline V gene are SGDLS and YYNGEE. V gave up 3 bases and J gave up 1 base; unmatched junction bases: 7. This CDR3 has 15 amino acids. CDR3 nucleotide sequence: TGTGCCAGCAGCGGTGCCGGGACAGCATCCTACGAGCAGTACTTC. Translated, it gives CASSGAGTASYEQYF.

The rearrangement uses TRBV7-3 and TRBJ1-1, with 8 positions matching TRBD1. Germline trimming cut 2 bases from V and 0 bases from J; bases unmatched to any gene: 2. CDR1 is SGHTA, CDR2 FQGTGA, per germline. The CDR3 sequence is 15 residues long. The CDR3 DNA reads TGTGCCAGCAGCTTAGAGGACAGGGTGAACACTGAAGCTTTCTTT. Residues: CASSLEDRVNTEAFF.

The chain recombines TRBV4-2 with TRBJ1-1; D gene uncertain. The CDR3 loop spans 16 amino acids. Trimming removed 1 base at V and 1 base at J, with 13 bases between. Germline values: CDR1 LGHNA, CDR2 YNFKEQ. CDR3 nucleotide sequence: TGTGCCAGCAGCCAAGTTAGGGCAGACTCGAACACTGAAGCTTTCTTT. Encoded protein: CASSQVRADSNTEAFF.

The chain uses TRBV14 and TRBJ2-1, with D possibly matching TRBD2 (6 bases). This CDR3 comprises 15 residues. The germline gives CDR1 SGHDN, CDR2 FVKESK. Trimming removed 3 bases at V and 5 bases at J, with 14 bases between. The CDR3 DNA follows: TGTGCCAGCAGCCATCACGGGGGTTCGCACAATGAGCAGTTCTTC. Translated, it gives CASSHHGGSHNEQFF. The full variable domain, in which reference TRBV14 and TRBJ2-1 provide the parts outside the CDR3, is EAGVTQFPSHSVIEKGQTVTLRCDPISGHDNLYWYRRVMGKEIKFLLHFVKESKQDESGMPNNRFLAERTGGTYSTLKVQPAELEDSGVYFCASSHHGGSHNEQFFGPGTRLTVL.

The rearrangement links TRBV5-6 to TRBJ1-5, with 7 positions matching TRBD1. Unmatched junction bases numbered 8, after V lost 5 bases and J lost 0 bases. This CDR3 region has 16 residues. Looked up from germline, CDR1 is SGHDT and CDR2 is YYEEEE. The CDR3 DNA sequence: TGTGCCAGCAGTTCTAACAGGGGAGGTAGCAATCAGCCCCAGCATTTT. Translation gives CASSSNRGGSNQPQHF.

The chain joins TRBV7-3 to TRBJ1-2, with a tentative D call TRBD1 (5 bases). Germline V lookup: CDR1 SGHTA, CDR2 FQGTGA. The CDR3 sequence is 14 residues long. Trimming stripped 5 bases from V and 8 bases from J, with 18 bases between. The CDR3 DNA reads TGTGCCAGCAGCCCACCGGGGGAAAGGGCAGGCTACACCTTC. Protein: CASSPPGERAGYTF.

This chain connects TRBV28 to TRBJ2-3, with D maybe TRBD1 (6 bases). CDR3 length: 13 amino acids. V was shortened by 6 bases and J by 7 bases, with 14 bases between the two germline ends. Germline V gene lookup returns CDR1 MDHEN and CDR2 SYDVKM. The CDR3 coding sequence is TGTGCCAGCAGGGCGGACAGCCCACATACGCAGTATTTT. This codes for CASRADSPHTQYF.

This chain joins TRBV7-3 and TRBJ2-5, with D tentatively TRBD1 or TRBD2 (5 bases each). Germline values: CDR1 SGHTA, CDR2 FQGTGA. V was trimmed by 4 bases and J by 9 bases, leaving 21 bases between them. This CDR3 has 15 residues. The CDR3 reads CASSSGPAPEGAQYF. The CDR3 nucleotides are TGTGCCAGCAGCTCGGGACCGGCCCCCGAGGGCGCCCAGTACTTC.

The V gene is TRBV7-2, the J gene TRBJ1-1; D is perhaps TRBD1 (5 bases). CDR3 length: 18 residues. Germline CDR1 reads SGHTA; CDR2 reads FQGNSA. V lost 4 bases and J 0 bases, leaving 21 bases between the germline ends. CDR3 residues: CASSSPWGRAQLNTEAFF. DNA of the CDR3: TGTGCCAGCAGCTCCCCATGGGGCAGGGCACAATTGAACACTGAAGCTTTCTTT.

The chain joins TRBV29-1 to TRBJ2-1, with 13 positions matching TRBD2. In germline, CDR1 is SQVTM, CDR2 ANQGSEA. The CDR3 spans 15 residues. V shed 3 bases, J shed 2 bases, and the junction held 1 base outside the gene matches. CDR3 coding DNA: TGCAGCGTTGATGGGACTAGCGGGGCCTACAATGAGCAGTTCTTC. This encodes CSVDGTSGAYNEQFF.

This clone was counted a few times. V gene TRBV5-4 combines with J gene TRBJ2-5; 8 bases fit TRBD1. The CDR3 is 14 amino acids. Trimming removed 1 base from V and 5 bases from J; junction bases left unmatched: 4. Germline-derived CDR1 and CDR2 are SGHNT and YYREEE (reference sequence). CDR3 nucleotide sequence: TGTGCCAGCAGCTTGCGACAGGGGAGTGAGACCCAGTACTTC. This sequence encodes CASSLRQGSETQYF.